Following are 14 T cell receptor beta chains from one sample sequenced in a study of cytomegalovirus exposure and HLA in healthy donors. The primer mix had 60 Vbeta and 13 Jbeta primers. Some clones are missing from TCRdb's copy, which holds only in-frame ones; the method was immunoSEQ multiplex PCR. The top ten clones hold approximately 4.5% of a sample with 100,000 to 150,000 clones, under 85% of them seen once. Sequencing was done on a sample of PBMCs. These receptors originate from a male donor in good health and CMV-seropositive.

This clone occurred once. The chain carries TRBV18 and TRBJ1-1, with a tentative D call TRBD1 (5 bases). Germline V gene lookup returns CDR1 KGHSH and CDR2 LQKENI. The CDR3 consists of 12 residues. With 10 bases removed from V and 7 bases from J, the gap between germline ends came to 16 bases. The CDR3 loop reads CATASQGFEAFF. The CDR3 DNA is TGTGCCACCGCTTCCCAGGGTTTTGAAGCTTTCTTT.

The chain's CDR3 is CAWRRTGAAPLHF. The CDR3 nucleotides read TGTGCCTGGAGACGGACAGGGGCCGCACCCCTCCACTTT. This chain connects TRBV30 to TRBJ1-6; 9 bases fit TRBD1. The germline gives CDR1 GTSNPN, CDR2 SVGIG (reference sequence). J lost 11 bases, V lost 3 bases, and 5 bases had no gene match. The CDR3 has 13 residues. The full variable domain, rest sourced from reference TRBV30 and TRBJ1-6, is SQTIHQWPATLVQPVGSPLSLECTVEGTSNPNLYWYRQAAGRGLQLLFYSVGIGQISSEVPQNLSASRPQDRQFILSSKKLLLSDSGFYLCAWRRTGAAPLHFGNGTRLTVT.

This clone was detected a few times. The chain is built from TRBV11-2 and TRBJ2-7, with D maybe TRBD2 (7 bases). Germline V gene data show CDR1 as SGHAT and CDR2 as FQNNGV. The CDR3 contains 14 residues. V was pared by 4 bases and J by 7 bases, with 17 bases between. CDR3 amino acids: CASSSWGGLGEQYF. The CDR3 coding sequence is TGTGCCAGCAGCTCTTGGGGGGGCCTGGGTGAGCAGTACTTC.

The V and J genes are TRBV6-5 and TRBJ2-7; no firm D call. The germline V gene has CDR1 MNHEY and CDR2 SVGAGI. Trimming took 6 bases from V and 4 from J, leaving 13 bases between them. The CDR3 totals 13 residues. CDR3: CASSPSRFYEQYF. The CDR3 coding sequence is TGTGCCAGCAGCCCCTCTCGGTTTTACGAGCAGTACTTC.

CDR3 sequence reads: CASSQEGGNSPLHF. Written as DNA, the CDR3 is TGCGCCAGCAGCCAAGAAGGCGGAAATTCACCCCTCCACTTT. The chain has TRBV4-1 and TRBJ1-6; D not certain. CDR1 and CDR2 from the germline V gene are MGHRA and YSYEKL. V was shortened by 0 bases and J by 7 bases, with 7 bases between the two germline ends. The CDR3 loop spans 14 amino acids.

The chain couples TRBV6-5 to TRBJ2-3; no clear D. CDR3 length equals 12 residues. Germline V gene lookup returns CDR1 MNHEY and CDR2 SVGAGI. With 4 bases removed from V and 10 bases from J, the gap between germline ends came to 12 bases. The CDR3 nucleotides are TGTGCCAGCAGTTCCTTTACCGAGGCGCAGTATTTT. Translated: CASSSFTEAQYF.

A few counts support this clone. The rearrangement uses TRBV9 and TRBJ1-1; 11 positions agree with TRBD1. The CDR3 is 15 residues long. Per the germline V gene, CDR1 is SGDLS and CDR2 is YYNGEE. V lost 3 bases to trimming and J lost 4 bases; unmatched junction nucleotides: 5. The CDR3 DNA sequence: TGTGCCAGCAGCGCAGGACAGGGGGCAGTCACTGAAGCTTTCTTT. Its translation: CASSAGQGAVTEAFF.

The rearrangement uses TRBV27 and TRBJ1-4; 7 bases are a match to TRBD1. The germline V gene has CDR1 MNHEY and CDR2 SMNVEV (reference sequence). With V trimmed by 6 bases and J by 4 bases, 11 bases remained unmatched. There are 16 residues in the CDR3. The CDR3 DNA reads as TGTGCCAGCAGGGGAACCGGGACAGACCTTAATGAAAAACTGTTTTTT. It is translated as CASRGTGTDLNEKLFF.

V is TRBV4-1 and J is TRBJ2-3, with D tentatively TRBD2 (5 bases). V was clipped by 1 base and J by 4 bases, with 12 bases between them. This CDR3 has 15 residues. CDR1 is MGHRA and CDR2 is YSYEKL in the germline V gene. The CDR3 DNA follows: TGCGCCAGCAGCCAAGTCTCCGGGCGGGCAGATACGCAGTATTTT. Protein sequence: CASSQVSGRADTQYF.

This chain links TRBV29-1 with TRBJ2-2; tentatively, D is TRBD2 (6 bases). Trimming stripped 2 bases from V and 0 bases from J, with 13 bases between. The CDR3 is made up of 16 amino acids. The V gene's germline CDR1 is SQVTM and CDR2 ANQGSEA. For the CDR3, the DNA is TGCAGCGTTGAATTACTCGCGGGATCGAACACCGGGGAGCTGTTTTTT. Its translation is CSVELLAGSNTGELFF.

This clone appeared a single time. The V and J genes are TRBV7-9 and TRBJ2-3, with TRBD2 identical over 8 bases. The V segment lost 1 base and the J segment 1 base; nucleotides outside the gene matches: 10. The CDR3 has 18 residues. Germline V CDR1 and CDR2: SEHNR, FQNEAQ (reference sequence). For the CDR3, the DNA is TGTGCCAGCAGCTTAGAGTGGGGACTAGGATCTCGCACAGATACGCAGTATTTT. Its translation: CASSLEWGLGSRTDTQYF.

CDR3 protein: CASSLGGSRGYTF. CDR3 in DNA: TGTGCCAGCAGTCTCGGGGGGTCTCGGGGCTACACCTTC. The V call is TRBV7-9, the J call TRBJ1-2; D may be TRBD1 (5 bases). The CDR3 has 13 amino acids. Germline loops: CDR1 SEHNR, CDR2 FQNEAQ (reference sequence). V lost 6 bases and J 8 bases, leaving 16 bases between the germline ends.

This chain connects TRBV6-1 to TRBJ1-1; TRBD1 matches at 7 bases. Per germline, CDR1 MNHNS and CDR2 SASEGT. V lost 0 bases, J lost 6 bases, and 7 bases stayed unmatched. The CDR3 spans 15 residues. Here the CDR3 reads CASSEATGEWAEAFF. CDR3 nucleotide sequence: TGTGCCAGCAGTGAAGCAACAGGGGAGTGGGCTGAAGCTTTCTTT.

The chain has TRBV27 and TRBJ2-2; D is unresolved. This CDR3 has 14 amino acids. Trimming left V 0 bases short and J 4 bases short, with 6 bases between. Germline V gives CDR1 MNHEY, CDR2 SMNVEV (reference sequence). The CDR3 bases are TGTGCCAGCAGTTTATCACTACGCACCGGGGAGCTGTTTTTT. It specifies CASSLSLRTGELFF.